These 26 T cell receptor beta chains came from one sample sequenced in a study of blood T cell repertoires in COVID-19. Assay: immunoSEQ multiplex PCR; the TCRdb copy retains only in-frame clones and omits some. The profile covers about 140,000 clones, with less than 80% appearing a single time and 4.5% taken by the ten largest. Specimen: peripheral blood. The receptors stem from an elderly woman with active or convalescent COVID-19.

The chain combines TRBV30 with TRBJ2-7; 8 nucleotides align to TRBD1. J was trimmed by 1 base and V by 5 bases; bases with no gene match: 4. The CDR3 is 13 amino acids. CDR1 is GTSNPN and CDR2 is SVGIG in the germline V gene (reference sequence). CDR3 in DNA: TGTGCCTGGGGACAGGGTTTATCCTACGAGCAGTACTTC. Its protein is CAWGQGLSYEQYF.

This chain joins TRBV5-6 and TRBJ1-2; D is possibly TRBD1 (5 bases). Germline lookup yields CDR1 SGHDT and CDR2 YYEEEE. The ends were cut back, 2 bases at V and 0 bases at J, with 14 bases in the middle. CDR3 length: 16 residues. The CDR3 sequence is CASSFPRGGANYGYTF. The CDR3 DNA sequence: TGTGCCAGCAGCTTCCCGCGGGGGGGGGCTAACTATGGCTACACCTTC.

This clone showed up just once. The chain uses TRBV9 and TRBJ2-1; 9 nucleotides align to TRBD1. Unmatched junction bases numbered 0, after V lost 2 bases and J lost 0 bases. CDR1 is SGDLS, CDR2 YYNGEE, per germline. The CDR3 consists of 15 residues. The CDR3 is CASSVGQGSYNEQFF. DNA for the CDR3: TGTGCCAGCAGCGTGGGACAGGGCTCCTACAATGAGCAGTTCTTC.

This chain links TRBV7-2 with TRBJ1-5; D might be TRBD1 (5 bases). From germline, CDR1 is SGHTA and CDR2 FQGNSA. The V end was cut by 3 bases, the J end by 0 bases, with 18 bases between. The CDR3 is made up of 18 amino acids. The CDR3 region has the DNA TGTGCCAGCAGCTTCCCCGAAAAGACAGTACATAGCAATCAGCCCCAGCATTTT. It codes for CASSFPEKTVHSNQPQHF.

The chain combines TRBV7-9 with TRBJ1-1, with TRBD1 matching 7 bases. V was clipped by 5 bases and J by 1 base; unmatched bases: 10. The CDR3 is 16 amino acids. Germline V lookup: CDR1 SEHNR, CDR2 FQNEAQ (reference sequence). In DNA form, the CDR3 reads TGTGCCAGCAGCAGCCGGGACAGCAGAGCGAACACTGAAGCTTTCTTT. Residues: CASSSRDSRANTEAFF.

In its sample, this clone was seen a few times. The chain couples TRBV7-9 to TRBJ1-5; D is possibly TRBD1 (5 bases). CDR3 length: 14 amino acids. Looked up from germline, CDR1 is SEHNR and CDR2 is FQNEAQ (reference sequence). The V and J ends lost 4 bases and 0 bases respectively, with 7 bases between them. CDR3 bases: TGTGCCAGCAGCTCCACAGGTAGCAATCAGCCCCAGCATTTT. It is translated as CASSSTGSNQPQHF.

The DNA of the CDR3 is TGTGCCAGCAGGGCCGGGACAGAGTACGAGCAGTACTTC. It is translated as CASRAGTEYEQYF. This chain joins TRBV2 and TRBJ2-7, with TRBD1 matching 7 bases. Germline CDR1 is SNHLY and CDR2 is FYNNEI. This CDR3 region has 13 residues. V lost 6 bases to trimming and J lost 4 bases; unmatched junction nucleotides: 6.

CDR3 coding DNA: TGCAGCGTTCAACTCTCTGGGGCCAACGTCCTGACTTTC. It yields the protein CSVQLSGANVLTF. The chain employs TRBV29-1 and TRBJ2-6; D remains ambiguous. Trimming stripped 5 bases from V and 0 bases from J, with 5 bases between. CDR3 size: 13 residues. Germline loops: CDR1 SQVTM, CDR2 ANQGSEA. The full variable domain, in which reference TRBV29-1 and TRBJ2-6 provide the parts outside the CDR3, is SAVISQKPSRDICQRGTSLTIQCQVDSQVTMMFWYRQQPGQSLTLIATANQGSEATYESGFVIDKFPISRPNLTFSTLTVSNMSPEDSSIYLCSVQLSGANVLTFGAGSRLTVL.

The rearrangement uses TRBV6-2 or TRBV6-3 and TRBJ2-3; 7 nucleotides match TRBD1. Germline V gene data show CDR1 as MNHEY and CDR2 as SVGEGT. With V trimmed by 4 bases and J by 0 bases, 4 bases remained unmatched. This CDR3 is 15 amino acids long. CDR3 sequence (DNA): TGTGCCAGCAGTTCCACAGGGGTGAGCACAGATACGCAGTATTTT. Translating it yields CASSSTGVSTDTQYF.

This chain links TRBV11-2 with TRBJ2-7; 10 nucleotides agree with TRBD1. The CDR3 is made up of 16 amino acids. Germline-derived CDR1 and CDR2 are SGHAT and FQNNGV. With V trimmed by 4 bases and J by 4 bases, 10 bases remained unmatched. The CDR3 DNA reads as TGTGCCAGCAGCTCCCGGGGGAGGGACAGGGGATACGAGCAGTACTTC. Protein: CASSSRGRDRGYEQYF.

The rearrangement joins TRBV5-1 to TRBJ1-2; 12 bases are shared with TRBD1. This CDR3 spans 18 amino acids. CDR1 and CDR2 (germline): SGHRS, YFSETQ. Trimming cost V 2 bases and J 1 base; bases outside gene matches: 9. CDR3 coding DNA: TGCGCCAGCAGCTTTACCTGGGACAGGGGGCAGAATAACTATGGCTACACCTTC. Translating gives CASSFTWDRGQNNYGYTF.

The chain has TRBV19 and TRBJ1-4, with D uncertain. The V end was cut by 5 bases, the J end by 0 bases, with 13 bases between. Germline V gives CDR1 LNHDA, CDR2 SQIVND (reference sequence). This CDR3 has 16 amino acids. The CDR3 region is CASSSQDPATNEKLFF. The CDR3 DNA is TGTGCCAGTAGTTCCCAAGATCCGGCAACTAATGAAAAACTGTTTTTT.

V usage is TRBV5-6 and J usage is TRBJ1-1, with TRBD1 as a possible D gene (5 bases). V shed 4 bases and J shed 3 bases, with 19 bases lying between them. CDR3 length: 16 amino acids. Per germline, CDR1 SGHDT and CDR2 YYEEEE. The CDR3 is CASSLRGGRAYTEAFF. Written as DNA, the CDR3 is TGTGCCAGCAGCCTTAGGGGAGGGCGGGCATACACTGAAGCTTTCTTT. Full variable domain (rest looked up from reference TRBV5-6 and TRBJ1-1): DAGVTQSPTHLIKTRGQQVTLRCSPKSGHDTVSWYQQALGQGPQFIFQYYEEEERQRGNFPDRFSGHQFPNYSSELNVNALLLGDSALYLCASSLRGGRAYTEAFFGQGTRLTVV.

CDR3 protein: CASSGDEVEAFF. The CDR3 bases are TGCGCCAGCAGTGGTGACGAGGTTGAAGCTTTCTTT. The chain is built from TRBV10-1 and TRBJ1-1; D is unresolved. The germline V and J ends were trimmed by 4 bases and 7 bases, with 10 bases remaining between them. CDR3 size: 12 residues. Germline CDR1 is WNHNN and CDR2 is SYGVQD (reference sequence).

The chain uses TRBV4-2 and TRBJ2-7, with 8 bases fitting TRBD2. The CDR3 extends over 15 amino acids. The V gene end was trimmed by 4 bases and the J gene end by 1 base; junction bases not matched to a gene: 6. Germline V CDR1 and CDR2: LGHNA, YNFKEQ. Written as DNA, the CDR3 is TGTGCCAGCAGCCTCACGAGCGGGGGTTCCTACGAGCAGTACTTC. This translates into CASSLTSGGSYEQYF.

CDR3 in amino acids: CASSPVANTEAFF. CDR3 sequence (DNA): TGTGCCAGCTCACCGGTAGCGAACACTGAAGCTTTCTTT. This chain links TRBV18 with TRBJ1-1; D gene ambiguous. This CDR3 has 13 amino acids. Germline V gives CDR1 KGHSH, CDR2 LQKENI. The V end lost 3 bases, the J end lost 1 base, and 6 bases lay between the germline ends.

V gene TRBV2 combines with J gene TRBJ1-5, with D possibly TRBD1 on 5 matching bases. Germline V CDR1 and CDR2: SNHLY, FYNNEI. Trimming removed 7 bases from V and 1 base from J, with 14 bases in between. CDR3 size: 15 residues. This CDR3 is CASNRAGGSNQPQHF. Here the CDR3 DNA reads TGTGCCAGCAACCGAGCCGGGGGAAGCAATCAGCCCCAGCATTTT.

Only one count was recorded for this clone. The genes are TRBV7-9 and TRBJ1-2; 8 bases match TRBD1. V dropped 4 bases and J dropped 7; count of bases not matched to a gene: 14. The CDR3 loop spans 16 amino acids. Germline CDR1 and CDR2: SEHNR and FQNEAQ (reference sequence). The CDR3 region has the DNA TGTGCCAGCAGCTCAGAGCGTTCTGTCGACAGGGGTGGCTACACCTTC. As protein: CASSSERSVDRGGYTF.

The chain couples TRBV5-1 to TRBJ1-4, with unresolved D. CDR1 and CDR2 (germline): SGHRS, YFSETQ. This CDR3 region has 16 residues. With 0 bases removed from V and 0 bases from J, the gap between germline ends came to 9 bases. CDR3 amino acids: CASSLVFRATNEKLFF. DNA of the CDR3: TGCGCCAGCAGCTTGGTTTTTCGGGCAACTAATGAAAAACTGTTTTTT.

The rearrangement links TRBV5-1 to TRBJ1-1; 11 bases line up with TRBD1. V shed 2 bases, J shed 0 bases, and the junction held 3 bases outside the gene matches. Germline-derived CDR1 and CDR2 are SGHRS and YFSETQ. This CDR3 region has 16 residues. Here the CDR3 reads CASSFGTGGLNTEAFF. The CDR3 DNA is TGCGCCAGCAGCTTCGGGACAGGGGGTCTGAACACTGAAGCTTTCTTT.

The rearrangement joins TRBV7-3 to TRBJ2-3, with 11 bases matching TRBD2. CDR1 is SGHTA, CDR2 FQGTGA, per germline. CDR3 length: 15 amino acids. V lost 6 bases, J lost 5 bases, and 7 bases stayed unmatched. CDR3 coding DNA: TGTGCCAGCAGTTTAGCGGGGGGGTTGGTAGATACGCAGTATTTT. It encodes CASSLAGGLVDTQYF.

The chain carries TRBV5-8 and TRBJ2-3; a weak D match, TRBD2 (6 bases). The CDR3 length is 15 residues. Germline values: CDR1 SGHTS, CDR2 YDEGEE. Deletions cut 0 bases from V and 2 bases from J, with 10 bases between. The DNA of the CDR3 is TGTGCCAGCAGCTTGGGACTAGGAGACACAGATACGCAGTATTTT. It specifies CASSLGLGDTDTQYF.

The V gene is TRBV5-1, the J gene TRBJ1-1, with no clear D. The ends were cut back, 0 bases at V and 4 bases at J, with 7 bases in the middle. Germline CDR1 SGHRS, CDR2 YFSETQ. The length of the CDR3 is 13 residues. The CDR3: CASSLDIGTEAFF. The CDR3 bases are TGCGCCAGCAGCTTGGATATCGGCACTGAAGCTTTCTTT.

Notes on this clone: This sample also contains other DNA sequences that code for the same CDR3. The V gene is TRBV18, the J gene TRBJ1-1, with TRBD1 matching 9 bases. CDR3 size: 14 residues. In germline, CDR1 is KGHSH, CDR2 LQKENI. J was trimmed by 1 base and V by 3 bases; bases with no gene match: 0. CDR3 residues: CASSPGQGNTEAFF. In DNA, the CDR3 is TGTGCCAGCTCACCGGGACAGGGGAACACTGAAGCTTTCTTT. Variable domain in full (rest from reference TRBV18 and TRBJ1-1): NAGVMQNPRHLVRRRGQEARLRCSPMKGHSHVYWYRQLPEEGLKFMVYLQKENIIDESGMPKERFSAEFPKEGPSILRIQQVVRGDSAAYFCASSPGQGNTEAFFGQGTRLTVV.

The chain joins TRBV9 to TRBJ1-2; D perhaps matches TRBD1 (6 bases). This CDR3 contains 15 residues. CDR1 and CDR2 (germline): SGDLS, YYNGEE. The germline V and J ends were trimmed by 0 bases and 4 bases, with 13 bases remaining between them. CDR3: CASSVALQGTYGYTF. In DNA form, the CDR3 reads TGTGCCAGCAGCGTAGCCCTACAGGGAACCTATGGCTACACCTTC.

The chain is built from TRBV7-3 and TRBJ1-2; D perhaps matches TRBD1 (5 bases). Trimming took off 2 bases at V and 8 bases at J, with 9 bases between the two ends. This CDR3 comprises 12 residues. The germline gives CDR1 SGHTA, CDR2 FQGTGA. Here the CDR3 DNA reads TGTGCCAGCAGCTTACCAGGGCAAGGCTACACCTTC. Its protein product is CASSLPGQGYTF.